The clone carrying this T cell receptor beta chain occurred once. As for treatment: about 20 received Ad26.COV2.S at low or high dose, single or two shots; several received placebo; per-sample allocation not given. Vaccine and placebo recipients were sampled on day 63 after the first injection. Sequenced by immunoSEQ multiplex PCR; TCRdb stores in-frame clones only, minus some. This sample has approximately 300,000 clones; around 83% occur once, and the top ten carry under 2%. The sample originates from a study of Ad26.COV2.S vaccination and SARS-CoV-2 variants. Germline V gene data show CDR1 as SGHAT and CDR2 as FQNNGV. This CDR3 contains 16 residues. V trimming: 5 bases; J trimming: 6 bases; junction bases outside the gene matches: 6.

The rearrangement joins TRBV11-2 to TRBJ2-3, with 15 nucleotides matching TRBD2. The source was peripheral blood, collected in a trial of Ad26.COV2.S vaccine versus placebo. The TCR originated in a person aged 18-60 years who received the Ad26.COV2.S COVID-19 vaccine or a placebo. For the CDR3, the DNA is TGTGCCAGCAGCCCAGGACTAGCGGGGGGGCCGGATACGCAGTATTTT. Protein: CASSPGLAGGPDTQYF.